This T cell receptor (beta chain) emerged from a study of shared clonotypes between healthy human individuals. Unmatched junction bases numbered 5, after V lost 3 bases and J lost 4 bases. The CDR3 is made up of 15 amino acids. Germline V lookup: CDR1 ENHRY, CDR2 SYGVKD. Replicate PCRs run on sorted subsets employed roughly 190 ng DNA, approximately 30,000 T cell genomes. Sequencing used immunoSEQ multiplex PCR; TCRdb keeps in-frame clones, though not all of them. The data hold 2 million to 2.5 million clones, with roughly 93% observed a single time. This clonotype was sampled from a man aged 18 to 29 in good health. Some clones in this sample may be carry-over from other donors' samples. The sequenced material came from naive CD4+ T cells from PBMCs. The subset is: CD45RA+ positively selected. V and J are TRBV10-3 and TRBJ2-3, with 9 bases that match TRBD2. Written as DNA, the CDR3 is TGTGCCATCAGTGATAGCGGGAGATCCCCAGATACGCAGTATTTT. Amino acids: CAISDSGRSPDTQYF.